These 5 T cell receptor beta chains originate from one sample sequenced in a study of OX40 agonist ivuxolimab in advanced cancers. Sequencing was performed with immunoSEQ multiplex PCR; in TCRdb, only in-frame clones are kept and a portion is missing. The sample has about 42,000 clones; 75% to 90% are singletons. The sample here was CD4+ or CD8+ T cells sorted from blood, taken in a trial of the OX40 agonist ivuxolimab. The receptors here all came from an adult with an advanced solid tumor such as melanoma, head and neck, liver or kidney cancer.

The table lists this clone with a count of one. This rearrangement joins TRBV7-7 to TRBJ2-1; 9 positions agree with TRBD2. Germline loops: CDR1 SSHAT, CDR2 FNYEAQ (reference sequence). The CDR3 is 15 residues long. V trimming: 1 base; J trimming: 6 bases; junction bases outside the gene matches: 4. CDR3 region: CASSLGTSAANEQFF. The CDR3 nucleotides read TGTGCCAGCAGCTTAGGGACTAGCGCCGCCAATGAGCAGTTCTTC.

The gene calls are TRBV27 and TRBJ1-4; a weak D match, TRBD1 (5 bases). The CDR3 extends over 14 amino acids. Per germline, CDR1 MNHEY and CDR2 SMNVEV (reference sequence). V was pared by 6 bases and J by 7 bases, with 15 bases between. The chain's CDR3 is CASSHWSGGEKLFF. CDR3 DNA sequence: TGTGCCAGCAGCCACTGGTCCGGGGGTGAAAAACTGTTTTTT.

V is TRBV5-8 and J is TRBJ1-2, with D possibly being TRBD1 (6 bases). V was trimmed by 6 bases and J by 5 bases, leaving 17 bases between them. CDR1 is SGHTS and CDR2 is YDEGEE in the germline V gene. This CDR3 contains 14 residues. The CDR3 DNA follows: TGTGCCAGCACCTTCCGGGACACCCGATATGGCTACACCTTC. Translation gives CASTFRDTRYGYTF.

Here the CDR3 DNA reads TGTGCCAGCAGTGACTCCCCCAGTTCTAGCGGGTGTTCCTACGAGCAGTACTTC. Translation: CASSDSPSSSGCSYEQYF. The chain recombines TRBV6-4 with TRBJ2-7, with 8 bases fitting TRBD2. Germline V gene lookup returns CDR1 MRHNA and CDR2 SNTAGT. This CDR3 comprises 18 residues. V lost 0 bases and J lost 1; bases outside the gene matches: 11.

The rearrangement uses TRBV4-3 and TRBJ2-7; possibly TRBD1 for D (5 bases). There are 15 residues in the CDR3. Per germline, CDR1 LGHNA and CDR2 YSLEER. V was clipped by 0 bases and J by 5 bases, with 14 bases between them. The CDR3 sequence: CASSQDGNRMNEQYF. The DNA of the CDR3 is TGCGCCAGCAGCCAAGATGGCAACAGGATGAACGAGCAGTACTTC.